The 14 T cell receptor beta chains presented below share a single source sample, sequenced in a study of blood T cell repertoires in COVID-19. Sequenced by immunoSEQ multiplex PCR; TCRdb stores in-frame clones only, minus some. The sample has a few hundred thousand clones; about nine tenths are singletons. Source material: peripheral blood. The receptors originated from a woman aged 55-70 years with acute or convalescent COVID-19.

This clone is a singleton in its sample. The chain couples TRBV3-1 (or the pseudogene TRBV3-2) to TRBJ1-5; D is unclear. Germline V lookup: CDR1 LGHDT, CDR2 YNNKEL (reference sequence). The CDR3 has 13 residues. V shed 0 bases and J shed 7 bases, with 7 bases lying between them. The CDR3 region is CASSQDLAQPQHF. CDR3 coding DNA: TGTGCCAGCAGCCAAGATCTTGCGCAGCCCCAGCATTTT.

The rearrangement joins TRBV14 to TRBJ2-2, with unresolved D. V lost 1 base to trimming and J lost 4 bases, with 7 bases between them. CDR1 is SGHDN and CDR2 is FVKESK in the germline V gene. CDR3 length: 14 amino acids. The CDR3 DNA reads TGTGCCAGCAGCCAAGTCTACGGCACCGGGGAGCTGTTTTTT. It translates to CASSQVYGTGELFF. The entire variable domain, with the rest obtained from reference TRBV14 and TRBJ2-2, is as follows: EAGVTQFPSHSVIEKGQTVTLRCDPISGHDNLYWYRRVMGKEIKFLLHFVKESKQDESGMPNNRFLAERTGGTYSTLKVQPAELEDSGVYFCASSQVYGTGELFFGEGSRLTVL.

The J gene is TRBJ2-2, the V gene TRBV19; TRBD2 is a possible D gene (6 bases). Germline V lookup: CDR1 LNHDA, CDR2 SQIVND (reference sequence). The CDR3 loop spans 13 amino acids. Trimming shortened V by 6 bases and J by 4 bases, and 9 bases separated the two germline ends. CDR3 coding DNA: TGTGCCAGTAGCTTGGGGGGCACCGGGGAGCTGTTTTTT. Protein sequence: CASSLGGTGELFF.

This rearrangement joins TRBV7-2 to TRBJ2-7; D ambiguous. Looked up from germline, CDR1 is SGHTA and CDR2 is FQGNSA. V shed 0 bases and J shed 4 bases, with 16 bases lying between them. The CDR3 runs 16 residues. The CDR3 is CASSLAGGLPWYEQYF. In nucleotides, the CDR3 is TGTGCCAGCAGCTTAGCTGGCGGCCTCCCCTGGTACGAGCAGTACTTC.

CDR3 protein: CASSLTGGSYGYTF. The CDR3 region has the DNA TGTGCCAGCAGTTTAACAGGGGGCAGCTATGGCTACACCTTC. The rearrangement uses TRBV28 and TRBJ1-2, with 9 bases matching TRBD1. CDR1 and CDR2 (germline): MDHEN, SYDVKM. J was trimmed by 4 bases and V by 2 bases; bases with no gene match: 2. This CDR3 comprises 14 residues.

With regard to this clone: The junction departs from the called germline gene at one end, perhaps through a read error. This chain joins TRBV6-2 or TRBV6-3 and TRBJ2-7; possible D gene TRBD1, 6 bases. CDR1 and CDR2 (germline): MNHEY, SVGEGT. The CDR3 has 13 residues. The CDR3 here is CASSWGHLYEQYF. CDR3 DNA: TGTGCCAGTAGTTGGGGACACCTCTACGAGCAGTACTTC.

V gene TRBV5-6 combines with J gene TRBJ2-3; 10 nucleotides agree with TRBD2. From germline, CDR1 is SGHDT and CDR2 YYEEEE. Unmatched junction bases numbered 0, after V lost 4 bases and J lost 1 base. The CDR3 is 14 residues long. The CDR3 here is CASSLAGGTDTQYF. CDR3 sequence (DNA): TGTGCCAGCAGCCTAGCGGGGGGCACAGATACGCAGTATTTT.

The chain combines TRBV12-3 or TRBV12-4 with TRBJ2-2; TRBD1 might be the D (5 bases). Trimming left V 5 bases short and J 7 bases short, with 11 bases between. CDR3 length: 13 residues. The CDR3 is CASSLTGGGELFF. DNA of the CDR3: TGTGCCAGCAGTCTTACAGGTGGCGGGGAGCTGTTTTTT.

This clone is a singleton in its sample. This sequence joins TRBV19 and TRBJ2-2; 8 nucleotides line up with TRBD1. This CDR3 contains 14 residues. V lost 6 bases, J lost 3 bases, and 3 bases stayed unmatched. Germline CDR1 LNHDA, CDR2 SQIVND (reference sequence). CDR3 DNA: TGTGCCAGTAGCGTGGACAGGGACACCGGGGAGCTGTTTTTT. This gives the protein CASSVDRDTGELFF.

The chain has TRBV7-6 and TRBJ1-3; D not resolved. Germline assignment: CDR1 SGHVS and CDR2 FNYEAQ. The CDR3 runs to 18 residues. Trimming took off 0 bases at V and 0 bases at J, with 15 bases between the two ends. CDR3 coding DNA: TGTGCCAGCAGCTTAGCAGCTGGAGGTGAGGGCTCTGGAAACACCATATATTTT. This translates into CASSLAAGGEGSGNTIYF.

V and J are TRBV6-5 and TRBJ1-2, with D hard to call. V was shortened by 0 bases and J by 5 bases, with 13 bases between the two germline ends. The V gene's germline CDR1 is MNHEY and CDR2 SVGAGI. The CDR3 consists of 15 residues. CDR3 in amino acids: CASSYSIGYGYGYTF. The CDR3 coding sequence is TGTGCCAGCAGTTACTCGATTGGGTACGGGTATGGCTACACCTTC.

This clone was recorded only once. The V and J genes are TRBV6-6 and TRBJ1-1; 7 bases are shared with TRBD1. Looked up from germline, CDR1 is MNHNY and CDR2 is SVGAGI (reference sequence). V was clipped by 7 bases and J by 5 bases; unmatched bases: 7. The CDR3 is 13 amino acids. The CDR3 loop reads CASIQGGGTEAFF. CDR3 coding DNA: TGTGCCAGCATTCAGGGGGGAGGTACTGAAGCTTTCTTT.

CDR3 region: CASRTTGNYGYTF. The CDR3 DNA sequence: TGTGCCAGCAGAACGACGGGGAACTATGGCTACACCTTC. The chain links TRBV5-4 to TRBJ1-2; the D is unclear. Germline lookup yields CDR1 SGHNT and CDR2 YYREEE (reference sequence). Trimming pared 5 bases from V and 2 bases from J, leaving 10 bases between. CDR3 length: 13 amino acids.

The rearrangement uses TRBV10-3 and TRBJ2-5, with a tentative D call TRBD1 (5 bases). The germline gives CDR1 ENHRY, CDR2 SYGVKD. The CDR3 loop spans 14 amino acids. Trimming cost V 2 bases and J 1 base, with 8 bases left between them. The CDR3 nucleotides are TGTGCCATCAGTGAGGGCAGGGTCCAAGAGACCCAGTACTTC. The encoded protein is CAISEGRVQETQYF.